This T cell receptor (beta chain) was sequenced for a study of beta chain features in type 1 diabetes. Study-wide results and limits: Over-representation of high TCR-expressing cells was a possible consequence of cDNA sequencing. Shortening that was moderate but significant affected the TCRB CDR3s of Type 1 diabetes patients in all four CD4+ subsets. Diminished insertions and augmented deletions at VDJ junctions characterized type 1 diabetes patients.

Sort purity for all populations was recorded as exceeding 98%. There are a few counts of this clone. Its antigen is not known. Since all of the isolated RNA was reverse transcribed, expressed TCRB transcripts were what got sequenced. Profiling relied on immunoSEQ multiplex PCR, and the TCRdb table lists in-frame clones only, not all of them. Of about 160,000 clones listed, about 7.8% are singletons. Germline loops: CDR1 SGHRS, CDR2 YFSETQ. CDR3 length equals 14 residues. Trimming left V 6 bases short and J 1 base short, with 10 bases between. This clonotype was obtained from a woman between 35 and 50 years old with type 1 diabetes. J is TRBJ2-2 and V is TRBV5-1; D call uncertain. Sequencing input: central memory CD4+ T cells from blood. The CDR3 DNA is TGCGCCAGCATGGTCACCGGGAACACCGGGGAGCTGTTTTTT. It codes for CASMVTGNTGELFF.